These 18 T cell receptor beta chains share one sample of origin, sequenced in a study of graft-versus-host responses after intestinal transplantation. Graft material was processed, releasing intraepithelial and lamina propria lymphocytes. Clones were read by immunoSEQ multiplex PCR, and TCRdb kept only the in-frame ones, dropping some. Of 7,000 to 9,000 clones in the sample, about 70% were seen once. Specimen: ileum tissue, collected approximately 8 months after intestinal transplantation. The receptors derive from a human patient who received an intestinal transplant, so some T cells may come from the graft donor.

This clone was counted only a few times. The chain joins TRBV11-2 to TRBJ2-5; possibly TRBD1 or TRBD2 for D (7 bases each). Per germline, CDR1 SGHAT and CDR2 FQNNGV. Trimming took off 1 base at V and 4 bases at J, with 16 bases between the two ends. The CDR3 has 16 residues. CDR3 protein: CASSLAPDREGETQYF. The CDR3 DNA reads TGTGCCAGCAGCTTAGCCCCCGACAGGGAGGGAGAGACCCAGTACTTC.

The chain links TRBV6-1 to TRBJ1-6; D is perhaps TRBD1 (5 bases). Germline CDR1 reads MNHNS; CDR2 reads SASEGT. CDR3 length: 16 residues. Trimming pared 2 bases from V and 5 bases from J, leaving 13 bases between. For the CDR3, the DNA is TGTGCCAGCAGTGAATGGCCAGGGCGGAATAATTCACCCCTCCACTTT. Amino acids: CASSEWPGRNNSPLHF.

This chain uses TRBV6-5 with TRBJ2-5; D unclear. Germline V gene sequence: CDR1 MNHEY, CDR2 SVGAGI. The CDR3 sequence is 15 residues long. Trimming pared 2 bases from V and 7 bases from J, leaving 17 bases between. DNA for the CDR3: TGTGCCAGCAGTTACCTACGGACGAGTCCCGGGACCCAGTACTTC. Protein product: CASSYLRTSPGTQYF.

The V and J genes are TRBV9 and TRBJ2-2, with a possible D match to TRBD2 (5 bases). Trimming took off 4 bases at V and 4 bases at J, with 11 bases between the two ends. Germline CDR1 SGDLS, CDR2 YYNGEE. This CDR3 region has 14 residues. CDR3 in DNA: TGTGCCAGCAGCCTTAGGACTGCCACCGGGGAGCTGTTTTTT. Encoded protein: CASSLRTATGELFF.

The rearrangement uses TRBV5-1 and TRBJ1-6, with a weak D call TRBD1 (5 bases). The germline V gene encodes CDR1 SGHRS and CDR2 YFSETQ. The V end was cut by 4 bases, the J end by 6 bases, with 11 bases between. The CDR3 loop spans 14 amino acids. CDR3 DNA sequence: TGCGCCAGCAGCCCCGGGGGGACTAATTCACCCCTCCACTTT. Protein product: CASSPGGTNSPLHF.

The chain recombines TRBV7-6 with TRBJ1-1; D unclear. Trimming took 5 bases from V and 8 from J, leaving 21 bases between them. This CDR3 is 15 amino acids long. Germline V gene sequence: CDR1 SGHVS, CDR2 FNYEAQ. CDR3 region: CASSLATDSGLEAFF. The CDR3 DNA reads as TGTGCCAGCAGCCTTGCGACGGACTCTGGCTTGGAAGCTTTCTTT. The complete variable domain, with remaining parts taken from reference TRBV7-6 and TRBJ1-1, reads GAGVSQSPRYKVTKRGQDVALRCDPISGHVSLYWYRQALGQGPEFLTYFNYEAQQDKSGLPNDRFSAERPEGSISTLTIQRTEQRDSAMYRCASSLATDSGLEAFFGQGTRLTVV.

The V call is TRBV7-2, the J call TRBJ2-2; D is unclear. V was shortened by 5 bases and J by 0 bases, with 13 bases between the two germline ends. Germline-derived CDR1 and CDR2 are SGHTA and FQGNSA. The CDR3 loop spans 16 amino acids. CDR3 sequence: CASSPPKKTNTGELFF. For the CDR3, the DNA is TGTGCCAGCAGCCCCCCGAAAAAAACGAACACCGGGGAGCTGTTTTTT. Full variable domain (remainder filled in from reference TRBV7-2 and TRBJ2-2): GAGVSQSPSNKVTEKGKDVELRCDPISGHTALYWYRQSLGQGLEFLIYFQGNSAPDKSGLPSDRFSAERTGGSVSTLTIQRTQQEDSAVYLCASSPPKKTNTGELFFGEGSRLTVL.

The chain has TRBV7-9 and TRBJ1-2; D gene uncertain. This CDR3 contains 14 residues. V was cut by 2 bases and J by 8 bases, with 15 bases left in between. Germline assignment: CDR1 SEHNR and CDR2 FQNEAQ (reference sequence). DNA for the CDR3: TGTGCCAGCAGCTTACAGGTTTCGGTTAAAGGCTACACCTTC. This gives the protein CASSLQVSVKGYTF.

Concerning this clone: This likely stems from a read error, as it lies one base from a far larger clone. Other DNA sequences of this sample code for an identical CDR3. The chain recombines TRBV4-1 with TRBJ1-1, with D possibly TRBD1 on 5 matching bases. This CDR3 comprises 15 residues. The ends were cut back, 6 bases at V and 2 bases at J, with 16 bases in the middle. Germline V CDR1 and CDR2: MGHRA, YSYEKL. The CDR3 nucleotides read TGCGCCAGCAGACCGACCCCGACAGAAAACACTGAAGCTTTCTTT. Translated, it gives CASRPTPTENTEAFF.

V gene TRBV4-2 combines with J gene TRBJ1-2, with 7 bases matching TRBD1. Trimming cost V 0 bases and J 5 bases; bases outside gene matches: 9. This CDR3 spans 16 amino acids. Germline CDR1 LGHNA, CDR2 YNFKEQ. The DNA of the CDR3 is TGTGCCAGCAGCCAAGAACACAGGGGCATAAGGTATGGCTACACCTTC. Translation: CASSQEHRGIRYGYTF.

As to this clone: This sample also contains other DNA sequences that code for the same CDR3. The chain uses TRBV6-6 and TRBJ2-2, with 10 nucleotides matching TRBD1. This CDR3 is 16 amino acids long. V dropped 6 bases and J dropped 7; count of bases not matched to a gene: 11. Germline CDR1 reads MNHNY; CDR2 reads SVGAGI (reference sequence). The CDR3 protein is CASSLLGTGVGGELFF. The CDR3 coding sequence is TGTGCCAGCAGCCTCCTCGGGACAGGGGTGGGCGGGGAGCTGTTTTTT.

This clone was recorded only once. The chain uses TRBV27 and TRBJ2-3, with a possible D match to TRBD1 (6 bases). Germline CDR1 reads MNHEY; CDR2 reads SMNVEV (reference sequence). V gave up 1 base and J gave up 5 bases, with 10 bases separating them. The CDR3 has 14 amino acids. In DNA, the CDR3 is TGTGCCAGCAGTTTATTACCAGGGGTAGATACGCAGTATTTT. It encodes CASSLLPGVDTQYF.

The chain combines TRBV2 with TRBJ2-7; D might be TRBD2 (6 bases). The CDR3 covers 13 residues. With 4 bases removed from V and 6 bases from J, the gap between germline ends came to 13 bases. Looked up from germline, CDR1 is SNHLY and CDR2 is FYNNEI. The CDR3 sequence is CASSVGRGSEQYV. The CDR3 nucleotides read TGTGCCAGCAGTGTGGGGCGGGGCTCCGAGCAGTACGTC.

This chain links TRBV19 with TRBJ2-1; 9 bases match TRBD1. This CDR3 has 14 residues. CDR1 is LNHDA, CDR2 SQIVND, per germline (reference sequence). V was clipped by 3 bases and J by 7 bases; unmatched bases: 4. The CDR3 DNA is TGTGCCAGTAGTATGGGGGGGACAGGGAATGAGCAGTTCTTC. It yields the protein CASSMGGTGNEQFF. Full variable domain (remainder filled in from reference TRBV19 and TRBJ2-1): DGGITQSPKYLFRKEGQNVTLSCEQNLNHDAMYWYRQDPGQGLRLIYYSQIVNDFQKGDIAEGYSVSREKKESFPLTVTSAQKNPTAFYLCASSMGGTGNEQFFGPGTRLTVL.

The gene calls are TRBV28 and TRBJ1-2; D may be TRBD1 (5 bases). Germline V gives CDR1 MDHEN, CDR2 SYDVKM. The CDR3 has 17 amino acids. Trimming stripped 6 bases from V and 6 bases from J, with 26 bases between. The chain's CDR3 is CASSPPFSAGQGNGYTF. CDR3 nucleotides: TGTGCCAGCAGCCCCCCTTTCTCCGCGGGGCAGGGCAATGGCTACACCTTC.

The chain links TRBV7-9 to TRBJ1-2; TRBD1 matches 8 bases. The CDR3 is 16 residues long. V shed 1 base and J 3 bases; nucleotides not matched to a gene: 7. Germline values: CDR1 SEHNR, CDR2 FQNEAQ (reference sequence). The DNA for the CDR3 is TGTGCCAGCAGCTTAGGCGTCAGGGGGCCGGACTATGGCTACACCTTC. Translating it yields CASSLGVRGPDYGYTF. Full variable domain (missing parts from reference TRBV7-9 and TRBJ1-2): DTGVSQNPRHKITKRGQNVTFRCDPISEHNRLYWYRQTLGQGPEFLTYFQNEAQLEKSRLLSDRFSAERPKGSFSTLEIQRTEQGDSAMYLCASSLGVRGPDYGYTFGSGTRLTVV.

The rearrangement uses TRBV27 and TRBJ2-5; TRBD2 matches 7 bases. Trimming removed 3 bases from V and 7 bases from J; junction bases left unmatched: 14. CDR3 length equals 16 residues. Per germline, CDR1 MNHEY and CDR2 SMNVEV (reference sequence). Here the CDR3 DNA reads TGTGCCAGCAGTTTGGGGAGGGGAGGCCCCATGGCGACCCAGTACTTC. Translated: CASSLGRGGPMATQYF.

There are a few counts of this clone. V and J are TRBV6-6 and TRBJ2-1; TRBD2 agrees at 8 bases. The CDR3 contains 15 residues. V dropped 6 bases and J dropped 5; count of bases not matched to a gene: 9. The germline CDR1 and CDR2 sequences are MNHNY and SVGAGI (reference sequence). This CDR3 is CASSLGTRGNNEQFF. The CDR3 coding sequence is TGTGCCAGCAGCCTCGGGACTAGGGGAAACAATGAGCAGTTCTTC.